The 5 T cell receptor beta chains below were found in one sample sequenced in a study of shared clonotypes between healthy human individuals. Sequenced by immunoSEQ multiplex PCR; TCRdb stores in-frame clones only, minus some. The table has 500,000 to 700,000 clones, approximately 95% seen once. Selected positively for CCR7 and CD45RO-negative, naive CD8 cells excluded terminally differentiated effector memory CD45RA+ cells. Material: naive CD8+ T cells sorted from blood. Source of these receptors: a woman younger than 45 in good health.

The CDR3 region is CASNSGTGVNEQYF. CDR3 sequence (DNA): TGTGCCAGCAACTCGGGGACAGGGGTAAACGAGCAGTACTTC. The chain couples TRBV28 to TRBJ2-7, with 10 nucleotides matching TRBD1. V shed 7 bases and J 5 bases; nucleotides not matched to a gene: 8. The length of the CDR3 is 14 residues. Germline V lookup: CDR1 MDHEN, CDR2 SYDVKM.

The CDR3 region is CASSSQTFRSNQPQHF. For the CDR3, the DNA is TGTGCCAGCAGCTCACAGACGTTTAGATCTAATCAGCCCCAGCATTTT. The chain combines TRBV28 with TRBJ1-5; no firm D call. The V end lost 6 bases, the J end lost 4 bases, and 19 bases lay between the germline ends. There are 16 residues in the CDR3. Germline V lookup: CDR1 MDHEN, CDR2 SYDVKM. Full variable domain (missing parts from reference TRBV28 and TRBJ1-5): DVKVTQSSRYLVKRTGEKVFLECVQDMDHENMFWYRQDPGLGLRLIYFSYDVKMKEKGDIPEGYSVSREKKERFSLILESASTNQTSMYLCASSSQTFRSNQPQHFGDGTRLSIL.

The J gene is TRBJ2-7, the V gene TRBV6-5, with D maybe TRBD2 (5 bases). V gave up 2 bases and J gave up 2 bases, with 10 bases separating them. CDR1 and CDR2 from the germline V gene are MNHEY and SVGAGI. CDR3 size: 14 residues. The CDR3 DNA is TGTGCCAGCAGTTACCAAGCGGCTACCTACGAGCAGTACTTC. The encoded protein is CASSYQAATYEQYF.

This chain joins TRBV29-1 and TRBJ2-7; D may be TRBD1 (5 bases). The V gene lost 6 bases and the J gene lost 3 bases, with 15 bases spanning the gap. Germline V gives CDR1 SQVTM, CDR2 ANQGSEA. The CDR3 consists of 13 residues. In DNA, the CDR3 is TGCAGCGTCCTGAGACAGTCTAGCTACGAGCAGTACTTC. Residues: CSVLRQSSYEQYF.

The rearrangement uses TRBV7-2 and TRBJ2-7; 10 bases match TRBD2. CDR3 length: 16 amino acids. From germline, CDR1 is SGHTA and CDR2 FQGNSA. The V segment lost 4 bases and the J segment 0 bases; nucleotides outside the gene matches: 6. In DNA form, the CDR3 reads TGTGCCAGCAGCTCCTGGACTAGCGGCCTCTCCTACGAGCAGTACTTC. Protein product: CASSSWTSGLSYEQYF.